This T cell receptor (beta chain) stems from a study of blood T cell repertoires in COVID-19. For the study at large: The United States, Italy and Spain were the sources of the acute and convalescent COVID-19 samples.

The CDR3 has 21 residues. The germline gives CDR1 LGHNA, CDR2 YNFKEQ. Trimming cost V 4 bases and J 0 bases; bases outside gene matches: 16. Source study methods: The authors estimated nucleated cell counts from reference gene primer amplification. Method: immunoSEQ multiplex PCR; TCRdb's copy keeps in-frame clones and lacks some. The DNA gave D and trimming, while V, J and clone size come from that table. The sample records some 130,000 clones, more than 90% being singletons. This receptor was taken from a man aged 60 to 75 with COVID-19, enrolled during active disease. What was sequenced was peripheral blood. The chain employs TRBV4-2 and TRBJ2-1, with 12 bases aligning to TRBD2. The CDR3 nucleotides are TGTGCCAGCAGCCCAACTCCGGGACTAGCGGGCATCCTAAGCTCCTACAATGAGCAGTTCTTC. It yields the protein CASSPTPGLAGILSSYNEQFF.